These T cell receptor beta chains were read from a single sample in a study of human T cells and chemical hapten exposure. MiXCR, applied by TCRdb to the RACE reads, yields one record per CDR3 protein. Of over 130,000 distinct CDR3 sequences listed, approximately 12% were seen once; the top ten hold around 1.4%. The starting material was whole blood, obtained in connection with sensitization to the hapten diphenylcyclopropenone (DPC). These receptors were taken from a woman between 45 and 60 years old with alopecia areata. Some clones in this sample may be carry-over from other donors' samples. The CDR3 runs from the conserved cysteine through the conserved F or W. D genes are given only for firm matches. Clone size is stated in some rows and not others, as once, few, many or a class when expanded.

D: .
J: TRBJ2-3
V: TRBV7-3
size: .
DNA: TGTGCCAGCAGCACGGGGCGGGGACCGAGCACAGATACGCAGTATTTT
CDR3: CASSTGRGPSTDTQYF

D: .
J: TRBJ1-1
V: TRBV7-8
size: few
DNA: TGTGCCAGCACCCGAACCCAGGTCATGAACACTGAAGTTTTCTTT
CDR3: CASTRTQVMNTEVFF

D: .
J: TRBJ2-7
V: TRBV5-1
size: few
DNA: TGCGCCAGCAGCTCGCTACAGTCCTACGAGCAGTACTTC
CDR3: CASSSLQSYEQYF

D: .
J: TRBJ2-4
V: TRBV5-1
size: .
DNA: TGCGCCAGCAGCCCCACGACGACATGGGCAAAGTACTTC
CDR3: CASSPTTTWAKYF

D: .
J: TRBJ1-2
V: TRBV5-4
size: many
DNA: TGTGCCAGCAGCTTGGAGGGGACATCCGGCTACACCTTC
CDR3: CASSLEGTSGYTF

D: .
J: TRBJ2-1
V: TRBV7-6
size: .
DNA: TGTGCCAGCAGCGGGGGACCGCAACCCTACAATGAGCAGTTCTTC
CDR3: CASSGGPQPYNEQFF

D: TRBD2
J: TRBJ2-7
V: TRBV29-1
size: many
DNA: TGCAGCGTTGAGGGGACTAGGGGCCGGGGAATCGAGCAGTACTTC
CDR3: CSVEGTRGRGIEQYF

D: .
J: TRBJ1-2
V: TRBV12-5
size: few
DNA: TGTGCTAGTGGCCCACGGCAGGGCCATCTTAGGGATGGCTACACCTTC
CDR3: CASGPRQGHLRDGYTF

D: .
J: TRBJ2-7
V: TRBV7-2
size: many
DNA: TGTGCCAGCAGCTTAGAGCCGGGGTTGCCCTACGAGCAGTACTTC
CDR3: CASSLEPGLPYEQYF

D: TRBD2
J: TRBJ2-2
V: TRBV5-6
size: few
DNA: TGTGCCAGCAGCCCGGGAGGTTTCACCGGGGAGCTGTTTTTT
CDR3: CASSPGGFTGELFF

D: TRBD1
J: TRBJ1-1
V: TRBV7-2
size: .
DNA: TGTGCCAGCAGCTCAGGGGGCGCGGACACTGAAGCTTTCTTT
CDR3: CASSSGGADTEAFF

D: .
J: TRBJ2-3
V: TRBV24-1
size: many
DNA: TGTGCCACCAGTGAGCCTCACACAGATACGCAGTATTTT
CDR3: CATSEPHTDTQYF

D: .
J: TRBJ2-5
V: TRBV7-2
size: many
DNA: TGTGCCAGCAGCTTAGCAGGGCCCCTCAAGTACTTC
CDR3: CASSLAGPLKYF

D: .
J: TRBJ1-3
V: TRBV18
size: .
DNA: TGTGCCAGCTCACCGGGAGTCTCTGGAAACACCATATATTTT
CDR3: CASSPGVSGNTIYF

D: .
J: TRBJ2-5
V: TRBV5-1
size: many
DNA: TGCGCCAGCAGCTTGGCTGGAGACCAGTACTTC
CDR3: CASSLAGDQYF

D: TRBD2
J: TRBJ2-1
V: TRBV7-9
size: .
DNA: TGTGCCAGCAGCTCCACGGGACTAGCGGCCAATGAGCAGTTCTTC
CDR3: CASSSTGLAANEQFF

D: .
J: TRBJ1-6
V: TRBV12-3/TRBV12-4
size: .
DNA: TGTGCCAGCAGCTTCTCTGACAGCTATAATTCACCCCTCCACTTT
CDR3: CASSFSDSYNSPLHF

D: TRBD1
J: TRBJ1-2
V: TRBV2
size: many
DNA: TGTGCCAGCAGTGTAGACAGGGGGCTGGATGGCTACACCTTC
CDR3: CASSVDRGLDGYTF

D: TRBD2
J: TRBJ2-6
V: TRBV24-1
size: .
DNA: TGTGCCACCAACGCGGGGGACTCTGGGGCCAACGTCCTGACTTTC
CDR3: CATNAGDSGANVLTF

D: .
J: TRBJ1-3
V: TRBV7-6
size: .
DNA: TGTGCCAGCAGCCGCGCTACCACAGGCTCTGGAAACACCATATATTTT
CDR3: CASSRATTGSGNTIYF

D: TRBD2
J: TRBJ2-7
V: TRBV7-8
size: few
DNA: TGTGCCAGCAGCTTAGTGAGACAGGGAATCCAACTAGCGGGAGCTGGGTACGAGCAGTACTTC
CDR3: CASSLVRQGIQLAGAGYEQYF

D: TRBD2
J: TRBJ2-7
V: TRBV29-1
size: few
DNA: TGCAGCGTTGGAGATAGCGGGCCCTCCTACGAGCAGTACTTC
CDR3: CSVGDSGPSYEQYF

D: .
J: TRBJ2-5
V: TRBV11-3
size: few
DNA: TGTGCCAGCAGTCAGGGGGGCGGAGAGTACCAAGAGACCCAGTACTTC
CDR3: CASSQGGGEYQETQYF

D: TRBD1
J: TRBJ2-1
V: TRBV6-6
size: .
DNA: TGTGCCAGCAGTTACGTTAGGGGGCATGAGCAGTTCTTC
CDR3: CASSYVRGHEQFF